The 20 T cell receptor beta chains below were found in one sample sequenced in a study of blood T cell repertoires in COVID-19. The data were produced by immunoSEQ multiplex PCR, yet TCRdb's version contains in-frame clones alone and is incomplete. The table has approximately 100,000 clones, 85% to 90% seen once. The material sequenced was peripheral blood. All receptors derive from a woman of 80 years or more with acute or convalescent COVID-19.

The chain couples TRBV7-9 to TRBJ1-4; tentatively, D is TRBD1 (5 bases). Germline loops: CDR1 SEHNR, CDR2 FQNEAQ (reference sequence). Trimming cost V 2 bases and J 6 bases, with 16 bases left between them. The CDR3 has 16 residues. CDR3 nucleotide sequence: TGTGCCAGCAGCTTACGAGGAAGGGGAGGGGATGAAAAACTGTTTTTT. Its protein product is CASSLRGRGGDEKLFF.

This chain connects TRBV4-3 to TRBJ2-1; D unclear. Trimming shortened V by 0 bases and J by 3 bases, and 12 bases separated the two germline ends. In germline, CDR1 is LGHNA, CDR2 YSLEER. The CDR3 has 16 amino acids. CDR3 residues: CASSQESSPYYNEQFF. In DNA form, the CDR3 reads TGCGCCAGCAGCCAAGAGTCCAGTCCTTACTACAATGAGCAGTTCTTC.

This chain joins TRBV11-1 and TRBJ2-2; the D gene is possibly TRBD1 (5 bases). The CDR3 has 16 amino acids. V was cut by 4 bases and J by 4 bases, with 16 bases left in between. In germline, CDR1 is SGHAT, CDR2 FQDESV (reference sequence). The CDR3 region has the DNA TGTGCCAGCAGCTCTCCCTCTGTCAGGGCCACCGGGGAGCTGTTTTTT. Its protein is CASSSPSVRATGELFF. The variable domain in full, with the rest retrieved from reference TRBV11-1 and TRBJ2-2, is EAEVAQSPRYKITEKSQAVAFWCDPISGHATLYWYRQILGQGPELLVQFQDESVVDDSQLPKDRFSAERLKGVDSTLKIQPAELGDSAMYLCASSSPSVRATGELFFGEGSRLTVL.

The chain couples TRBV5-1 to TRBJ1-2; tentative D call: TRBD1 (5 bases). The CDR3 is 14 residues long. Germline-derived CDR1 and CDR2 are SGHRS and YFSETQ. Between the trimmed V and J ends, which lost 0 bases and 7 bases, there was a span of 13 bases. The chain's CDR3 is CASSLAPGDGGYTF. The CDR3 nucleotides are TGCGCCAGCAGCTTGGCCCCGGGGGATGGTGGCTACACCTTC.

This rearrangement joins TRBV28 to TRBJ2-3, with a weak D call TRBD1 (7 bases). This CDR3 has 16 residues. Germline CDR1 reads MDHEN; CDR2 reads SYDVKM. Trimming pared 4 bases from V and 1 base from J, leaving 15 bases between. The CDR3 bases are TGTGCCAGCAGTTATGGGGGAGGACAGGGCACAGATACGCAGTATTTT. It translates to CASSYGGGQGTDTQYF. The full variable domain, in which reference TRBV28 and TRBJ2-3 provide the parts outside the CDR3, is DVKVTQSSRYLVKRTGEKVFLECVQDMDHENMFWYRQDPGLGLRLIYFSYDVKMKEKGDIPEGYSVSREKKERFSLILESASTNQTSMYLCASSYGGGQGTDTQYFGPGTRLTVL.

The rearrangement links TRBV5-4 to TRBJ1-6; 8 nucleotides agree with TRBD1. Per the germline V gene, CDR1 is SGHNT and CDR2 is YYREEE (reference sequence). After removal of 4 bases from V and 6 bases from J, the junction contained 15 bases not matched to a gene. The CDR3 is 18 residues long. CDR3 loop: CASSPKSGTGSSNSPLHF. The CDR3 bases are TGTGCCAGCAGCCCGAAATCCGGGACAGGTAGCAGTAATTCACCCCTCCACTTT. The full variable domain, with the rest looked up from reference TRBV5-4 and TRBJ1-6, is ETGVTQSPTHLIKTRGQQVTLRCSSQSGHNTVSWYQQALGQGPQFIFQYYREEENGRGNFPPRFSGLQFPNYSSELNVNALELDDSALYLCASSPKSGTGSSNSPLHFGNGTRLTVT.

V gene TRBV5-4 combines with J gene TRBJ2-7, with TRBD1 matching 10 bases. After removal of 4 bases from V and 1 base from J, the junction contained 5 bases not matched to a gene. The CDR3 totals 15 residues. From germline, CDR1 is SGHNT and CDR2 YYREEE (reference sequence). CDR3 sequence reads: CASSRGQGGSYEQYF. The CDR3 DNA reads TGTGCCAGCAGCAGAGGACAGGGGGGATCCTACGAGCAGTACTTC.

The chain carries TRBV24-1 and TRBJ1-2, with 7 bases fitting TRBD1. Germline V CDR1 and CDR2: KGHDR, SFDVKD. The ends lost 4 bases at V and 8 bases at J; junction bases unmatched: 9. CDR3 length equals 14 residues. In nucleotides, the CDR3 is TGTGCCACCAGTGACGGTGACAGGGCGGGGGGCTACACCTTC. This encodes CATSDGDRAGGYTF.

The CDR3 nucleotides are TGTGCCAGCAGCGGAATTTTTGGAGGTAGCGAGCAGTACTTC. Translation: CASSGIFGGSEQYF. This sequence joins TRBV5-6 and TRBJ2-7; a weak D match, TRBD2 (5 bases). The CDR3 sequence is 14 residues long. The germline V gene encodes CDR1 SGHDT and CDR2 YYEEEE. Trimming removed 4 bases at V and 6 bases at J, with 17 bases between. Filled out from reference TRBV5-6 and TRBJ2-7, the complete variable domain reads DAGVTQSPTHLIKTRGQQVTLRCSPKSGHDTVSWYQQALGQGPQFIFQYYEEEERQRGNFPDRFSGHQFPNYSSELNVNALLLGDSALYLCASSGIFGGSEQYFGPGTRLTVT.

The CDR3 region is CASSFYRNTEAFF. The CDR3 DNA follows: TGTGCCAGCAGCTTTTACAGGAACACTGAAGCTTTCTTT. This rearrangement joins TRBV7-8 to TRBJ1-1; D not certain. CDR1 is SGHVS and CDR2 is FQNEAQ in the germline V gene. There are 13 residues in the CDR3. Deletions cut 3 bases from V and 1 base from J, with 6 bases between.

The chain joins TRBV7-2 to TRBJ1-4, with TRBD1 as a possible D gene (6 bases). The CDR3 runs to 13 residues. Per germline, CDR1 SGHTA and CDR2 FQGNSA. V dropped 6 bases and J dropped 7 bases, with 12 bases sitting between them. The CDR3 nucleotides are TGTGCCAGCAGGAGGGGGTTGTCTGAAAAACTGTTTTTT. Translation gives CASRRGLSEKLFF.

This chain uses TRBV28 with TRBJ2-1, with 9 bases identical to TRBD1. Germline lookup yields CDR1 MDHEN and CDR2 SYDVKM. There are 13 residues in the CDR3. The trim removed 8 bases at V and 15 bases at J, leaving 14 bases unmatched. CDR3 nucleotides: TGTGCCAGCGAGTTTAGTCCGGACAGGGGACGGTTCTTC. Its translation is CASEFSPDRGRFF. Full variable domain (outside the CDR3, taken from reference TRBV28 and TRBJ2-1): DVKVTQSSRYLVKRTGEKVFLECVQDMDHENMFWYRQDPGLGLRLIYFSYDVKMKEKGDIPEGYSVSREKKERFSLILESASTNQTSMYLCASEFSPDRGRFFGPGTRLTVL.

The genes are TRBV5-5 and TRBJ1-1; D unresolved. This CDR3 spans 15 amino acids. CDR1 and CDR2 from the germline V gene are SGHKS and YYEKEE (reference sequence). The V end was cut by 3 bases, the J end by 0 bases, with 12 bases between. In nucleotides, the CDR3 is TGTGCCAGCAGCTGGGGAGGGAGCCTGAACACTGAAGCTTTCTTT. Translation gives CASSWGGSLNTEAFF.

The rearrangement links TRBV19 to TRBJ1-2; D perhaps matches TRBD1 (5 bases). This CDR3 has 15 residues. The V end was cut by 7 bases, the J end by 4 bases, with 19 bases between. Germline values: CDR1 LNHDA, CDR2 SQIVND (reference sequence). CDR3 bases: TGTGCCAGTACCCGAGACGGTCAGGGAGGCTATGGCTACACCTTC. This encodes CASTRDGQGGYGYTF.

This rearrangement joins TRBV6-7 to TRBJ1-5; D gene unclear. TRBV6-7 is designated an ORF whose function remains uncertain. The length of the CDR3 is 19 residues. The V and J ends lost 2 bases and 1 base respectively, with 21 bases between them. The CDR3 protein is CASSYLIPGLFGSNQPQHF. The CDR3 region has the DNA TGTGCCAGCAGTTACCTCATTCCAGGACTCTTCGGGAGCAATCAGCCCCAGCATTTT.

The J gene is TRBJ1-4, the V gene TRBV10-2, with D perhaps matching TRBD1 (6 bases). Germline-derived CDR1 and CDR2 are WSHSY and SAAADI. This CDR3 contains 15 residues. Trimming removed 10 bases from V and 8 bases from J, with 23 bases in between. The CDR3 DNA is TGCGCCACCGAACCGGGGCCAGGGGAACAGGAAAAACTGTTTTTT. This encodes CATEPGPGEQEKLFF.

The chain uses TRBV19 and TRBJ2-7; 7 nucleotides line up with TRBD1. V gave up 5 bases and J gave up 2 bases; unmatched junction bases: 6. Germline V gene lookup returns CDR1 LNHDA and CDR2 SQIVND (reference sequence). The CDR3 covers 14 residues. The CDR3 coding sequence is TGTGCCAGTAGTGGGACAGCGAGAGCCTACGAGCAGTACTTC. Protein sequence: CASSGTARAYEQYF.

The genes are TRBV10-3 and TRBJ2-3, with D unclear. Trimming took off 2 bases at V and 6 bases at J, with 3 bases between the two ends. Looked up from germline, CDR1 is ENHRY and CDR2 is SYGVKD. The CDR3 is 11 amino acids. CDR3 DNA sequence: TGTGCCATCAGTGAGGAGGATACGCAGTATTTT. Protein product: CAISEEDTQYF.

Here the CDR3 reads CASSRATGGSGNTIYF. CDR3 DNA sequence: TGTGCCAGCAGCCGAGCGACAGGGGGATCTGGAAACACCATATATTTT. This sequence joins TRBV5-4 and TRBJ1-3, with 9 bases that match TRBD1. The CDR3 has 16 residues. Trimming cost V 4 bases and J 1 base; bases outside gene matches: 6. Germline CDR1 is SGHNT and CDR2 is YYREEE (reference sequence).

The chain recombines TRBV7-2 with TRBJ1-4, with 9 bases fitting TRBD1. The CDR3 runs 15 residues. After removal of 4 bases from V and 8 bases from J, the junction contained 8 bases not matched to a gene. Germline CDR1 and CDR2: SGHTA and FQGNSA. The CDR3 nucleotides read TGTGCCAGCAGCTCGAACAGGGGGCTGGGGGAAAAACTGTTTTTT. Residues: CASSSNRGLGEKLFF. Drawing the rest from reference TRBV7-2 and TRBJ1-4, the complete variable domain is GAGVSQSPSNKVTEKGKDVELRCDPISGHTALYWYRQSLGQGLEFLIYFQGNSAPDKSGLPSDRFSAERTGGSVSTLTIQRTQQEDSAVYLCASSSNRGLGEKLFFGSGTQLSVL.